This record concerns one TCR beta chain sequence. This record comes from a study of control samples from healthy donors and cancer patients. V lost 7 bases, J lost 6 bases, and 11 bases lay in between. Germline V gene data show CDR1 as SGDLS and CDR2 as YYNGEE. The CDR3 is 11 amino acids. Profiled with immunoSEQ multiplex PCR; TCRdb holds only in-frame clones, not every one. The sample gives some 100,000 clones, about 91% of which show up once; 13% to 15% is in the top ten. The TCR comes from a man aged 25-45 years in good health. Sequencing was performed on blood. The V gene is TRBV9, the J gene TRBJ2-7; D is ambiguous. The CDR3 sequence: CASRSLSEQYF. The CDR3 DNA reads as TGTGCCAGCCGGTCCTTGAGCGAGCAGTACTTC.